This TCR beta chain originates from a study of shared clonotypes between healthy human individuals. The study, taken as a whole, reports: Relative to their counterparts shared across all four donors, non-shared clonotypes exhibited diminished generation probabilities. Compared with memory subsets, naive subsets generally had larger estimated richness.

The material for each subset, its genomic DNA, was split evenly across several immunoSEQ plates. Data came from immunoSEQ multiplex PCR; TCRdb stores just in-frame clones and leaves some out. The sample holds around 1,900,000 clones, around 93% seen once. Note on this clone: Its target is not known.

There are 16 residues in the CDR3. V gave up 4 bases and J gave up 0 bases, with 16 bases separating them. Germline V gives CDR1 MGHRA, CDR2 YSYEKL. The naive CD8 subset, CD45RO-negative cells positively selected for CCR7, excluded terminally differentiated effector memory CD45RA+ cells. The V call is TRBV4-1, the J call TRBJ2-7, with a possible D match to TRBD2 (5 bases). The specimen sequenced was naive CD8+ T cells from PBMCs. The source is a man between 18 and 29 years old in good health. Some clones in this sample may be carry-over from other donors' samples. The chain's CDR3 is CASSLNEGRSSYEQYF. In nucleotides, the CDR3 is TGCGCCAGCAGCCTAAATGAGGGCCGGAGCTCCTACGAGCAGTACTTC.